The clone carrying this TCR beta chain was recorded a few times. The sample comes from a study of T-cell memory formation after mild COVID-19. In germline, CDR1 is SGHKS, CDR2 YYEKEE (reference sequence). Deletions cut 2 bases from V and 8 bases from J, with 7 bases between. The CDR3 is made up of 11 amino acids. TCRdb called the 5' RACE reads again in MiXCR, with one record for every CDR3 protein. The repertoire consists of a few hundred thousand distinct CDR3 sequences, with 8% to 10% occurring once and the leading ten covering roughly 21%. Sequenced input: PBMCs or a T cell subset sorted from them (not recorded which). This chain connects TRBV5-5 to TRBJ1-2; D is ambiguous. The receptor was derived from a man aged 18 to 35 who had mild COVID-19 (a few samples of this study predate the infection). Cell type and time point are not known. In DNA form, the CDR3 reads TGTGCCAGCAGCTTATACTCAGGCTACACCTTC. Translated: CASSLYSGYTF.